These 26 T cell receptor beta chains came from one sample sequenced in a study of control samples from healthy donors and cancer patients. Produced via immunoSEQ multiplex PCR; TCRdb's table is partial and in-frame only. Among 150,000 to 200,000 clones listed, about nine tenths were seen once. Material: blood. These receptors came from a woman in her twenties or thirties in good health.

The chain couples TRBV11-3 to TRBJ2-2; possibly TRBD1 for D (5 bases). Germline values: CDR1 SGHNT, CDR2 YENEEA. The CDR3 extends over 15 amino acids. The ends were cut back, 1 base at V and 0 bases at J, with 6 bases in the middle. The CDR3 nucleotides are TGTGCCAGCAGCTTAGGACAGACGAACACCGGGGAGCTGTTTTTT. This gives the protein CASSLGQTNTGELFF. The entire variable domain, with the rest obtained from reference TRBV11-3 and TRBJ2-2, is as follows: EAGVVQSPRYKIIEKKQPVAFWCNPISGHNTLYWYLQNLGQGPELLIRYENEEAVDDSQLPKDRFSAERLKGVDSTLKIQPAELGDSAVYLCASSLGQTNTGELFFGEGSRLTVL.

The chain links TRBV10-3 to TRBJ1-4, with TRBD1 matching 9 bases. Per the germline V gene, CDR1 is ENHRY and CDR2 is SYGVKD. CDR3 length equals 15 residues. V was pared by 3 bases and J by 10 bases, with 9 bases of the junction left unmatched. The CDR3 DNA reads TGTGCCATCAGTGATCGCAACCCGGACAGGGGAAAACTGTTTTTT. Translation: CAISDRNPDRGKLFF.

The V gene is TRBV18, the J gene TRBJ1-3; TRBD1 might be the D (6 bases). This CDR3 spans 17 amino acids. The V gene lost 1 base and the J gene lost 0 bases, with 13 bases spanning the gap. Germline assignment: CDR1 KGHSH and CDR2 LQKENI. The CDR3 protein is CASSPLLTGSSGNTIYF. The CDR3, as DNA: TGTGCCAGCTCACCACTCCTCACAGGGAGCTCTGGAAACACCATATATTTT.

In DNA form, the CDR3 reads TGTGCCAGCAGCTTAGCGTCGCAGTACAATGAGCAGTTCTTC. Protein: CASSLASQYNEQFF. The rearrangement uses TRBV7-2 and TRBJ2-1, with unresolved D. Per the germline V gene, CDR1 is SGHTA and CDR2 is FQGNSA. Trimming left V 0 bases short and J 4 bases short, with 7 bases between. The CDR3 extends over 14 amino acids.

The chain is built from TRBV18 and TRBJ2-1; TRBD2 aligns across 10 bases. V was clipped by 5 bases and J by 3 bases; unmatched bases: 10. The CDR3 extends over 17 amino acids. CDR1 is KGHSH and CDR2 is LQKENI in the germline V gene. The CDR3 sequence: CASSKYPLAGDYNEQFF. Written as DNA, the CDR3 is TGTGCCAGCTCAAAATACCCCCTAGCGGGAGACTACAATGAGCAGTTCTTC.

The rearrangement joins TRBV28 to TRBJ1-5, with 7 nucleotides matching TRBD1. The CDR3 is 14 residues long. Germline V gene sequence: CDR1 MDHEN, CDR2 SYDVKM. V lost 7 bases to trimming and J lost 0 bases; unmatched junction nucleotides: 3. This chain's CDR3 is CASNPGGSNQPQHF. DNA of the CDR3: TGTGCCAGCAACCCAGGGGGTAGCAATCAGCCCCAGCATTTT.

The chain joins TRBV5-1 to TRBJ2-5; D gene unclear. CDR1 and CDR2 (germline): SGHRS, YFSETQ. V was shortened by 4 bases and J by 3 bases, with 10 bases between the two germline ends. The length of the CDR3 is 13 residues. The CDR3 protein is CASSPTDEETQYF. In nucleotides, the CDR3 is TGCGCCAGCAGCCCGACGGACGAAGAGACCCAGTACTTC.

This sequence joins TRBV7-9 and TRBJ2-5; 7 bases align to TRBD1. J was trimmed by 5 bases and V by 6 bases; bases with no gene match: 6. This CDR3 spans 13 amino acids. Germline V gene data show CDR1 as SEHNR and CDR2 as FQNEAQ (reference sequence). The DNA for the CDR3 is TGTGCCAGCAGACTTCAGGGGGTGGAGACCCAGTACTTC. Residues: CASRLQGVETQYF.

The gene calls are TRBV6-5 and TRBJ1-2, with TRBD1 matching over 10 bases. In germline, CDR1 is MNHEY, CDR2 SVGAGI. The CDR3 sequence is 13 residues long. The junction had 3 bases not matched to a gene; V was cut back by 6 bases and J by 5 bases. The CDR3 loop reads CASRWGQGYGYTF. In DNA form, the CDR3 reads TGTGCCAGCAGGTGGGGACAGGGGTATGGCTACACCTTC.

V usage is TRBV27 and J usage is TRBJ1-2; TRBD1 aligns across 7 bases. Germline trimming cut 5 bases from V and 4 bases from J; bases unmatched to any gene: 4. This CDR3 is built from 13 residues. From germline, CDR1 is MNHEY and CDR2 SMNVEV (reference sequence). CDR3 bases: TGTGCCAGCAGTCCCAGGGGGAGCTATGGCTACACCTTC. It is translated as CASSPRGSYGYTF.

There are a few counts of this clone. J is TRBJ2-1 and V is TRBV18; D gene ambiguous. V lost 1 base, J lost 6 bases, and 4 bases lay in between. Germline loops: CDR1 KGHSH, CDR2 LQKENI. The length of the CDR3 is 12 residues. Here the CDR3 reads CASSPQGNEQFF. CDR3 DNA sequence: TGTGCCAGCTCACCACAGGGCAATGAGCAGTTCTTC.

The CDR3 loop is CASAVKNIQYF. DNA of the CDR3: TGTGCCAGCGCAGTCAAAAACATTCAGTACTTC. The chain links TRBV2 to TRBJ2-4; D not certain. With 8 bases removed from V and 3 bases from J, the gap between germline ends came to 5 bases. CDR1 and CDR2 from the germline V gene are SNHLY and FYNNEI. The CDR3 has 11 residues.

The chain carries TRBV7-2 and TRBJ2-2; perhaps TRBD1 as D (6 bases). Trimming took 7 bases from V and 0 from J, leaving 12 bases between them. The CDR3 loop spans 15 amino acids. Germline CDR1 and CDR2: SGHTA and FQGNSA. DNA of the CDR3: TGTGCCAGCACCCCGGGACAACCGAACACCGGGGAGCTGTTTTTT. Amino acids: CASTPGQPNTGELFF.

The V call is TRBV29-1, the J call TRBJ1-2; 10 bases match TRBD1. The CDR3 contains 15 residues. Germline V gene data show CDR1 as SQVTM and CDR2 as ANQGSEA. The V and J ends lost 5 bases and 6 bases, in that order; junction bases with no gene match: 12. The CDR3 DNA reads TGCAGCGTTCTGGTGGGGGACAGGGGAGTGGATGGCTACACCTTC. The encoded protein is CSVLVGDRGVDGYTF.

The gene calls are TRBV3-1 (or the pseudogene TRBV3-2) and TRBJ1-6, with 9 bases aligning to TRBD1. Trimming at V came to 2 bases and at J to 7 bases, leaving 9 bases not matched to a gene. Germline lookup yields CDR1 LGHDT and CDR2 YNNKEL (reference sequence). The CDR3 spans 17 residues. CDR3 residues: CASSQPTGGARNSPLHF. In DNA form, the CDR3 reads TGTGCCAGCAGCCAACCAACAGGGGGCGCGAGAAATTCACCCCTCCACTTT.

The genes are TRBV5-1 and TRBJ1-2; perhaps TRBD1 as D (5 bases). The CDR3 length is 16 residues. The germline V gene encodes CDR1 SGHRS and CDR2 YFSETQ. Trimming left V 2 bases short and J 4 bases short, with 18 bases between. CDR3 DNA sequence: TGCGCCAGCAGCTTCGGATCGGGACTCTCACCCTATGGCTACACCTTC. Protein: CASSFGSGLSPYGYTF.

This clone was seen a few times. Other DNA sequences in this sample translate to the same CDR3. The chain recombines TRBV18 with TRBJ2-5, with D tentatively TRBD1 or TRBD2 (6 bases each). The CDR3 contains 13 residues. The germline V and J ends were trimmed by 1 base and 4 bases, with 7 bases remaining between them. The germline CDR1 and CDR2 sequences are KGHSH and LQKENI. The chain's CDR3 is CASSPQGGETQYF. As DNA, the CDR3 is TGTGCCAGCTCACCACAGGGGGGAGAGACCCAGTACTTC.

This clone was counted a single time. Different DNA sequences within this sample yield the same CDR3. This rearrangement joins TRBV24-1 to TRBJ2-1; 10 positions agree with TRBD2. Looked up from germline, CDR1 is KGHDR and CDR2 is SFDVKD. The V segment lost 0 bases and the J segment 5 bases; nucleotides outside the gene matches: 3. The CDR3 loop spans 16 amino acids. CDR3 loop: CATSDLGSGRNNEQFF. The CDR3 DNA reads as TGTGCCACCAGTGATTTGGGTAGCGGGAGGAACAATGAGCAGTTCTTC.

The CDR3 nucleotides read TGTGCCAGCAGCTCCCGACAGGGTTCGTCTTCACCCCTCCACTTT. Translation gives CASSSRQGSSSPLHF. This chain connects TRBV9 to TRBJ1-6; 7 nucleotides line up with TRBD1. The V segment lost 4 bases and the J segment 9 bases; nucleotides outside the gene matches: 10. There are 15 residues in the CDR3. Germline V gene lookup returns CDR1 SGDLS and CDR2 YYNGEE.

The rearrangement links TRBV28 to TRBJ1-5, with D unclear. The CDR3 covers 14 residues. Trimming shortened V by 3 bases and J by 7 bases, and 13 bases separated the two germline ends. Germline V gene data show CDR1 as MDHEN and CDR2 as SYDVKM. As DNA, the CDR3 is TGTGCCAGCAGTTTTTTGGGAGCGGGGCAGCCCCAGCATTTT. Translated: CASSFLGAGQPQHF.

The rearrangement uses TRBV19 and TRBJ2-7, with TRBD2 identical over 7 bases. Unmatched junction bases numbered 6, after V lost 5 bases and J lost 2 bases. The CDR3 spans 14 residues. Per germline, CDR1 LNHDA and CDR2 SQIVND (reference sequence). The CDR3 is CASSDPTSTYEQYF. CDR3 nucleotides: TGTGCCAGTAGTGATCCGACTAGCACCTACGAGCAGTACTTC.

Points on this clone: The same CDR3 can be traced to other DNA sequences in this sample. CDR3 DNA sequence: TGTGCCAGCAGTTTAGGAGGGGGAGAGACCCAGTACTTC. Translating it yields CASSLGGGETQYF. The chain joins TRBV12-3 or TRBV12-4 to TRBJ2-5, with D perhaps TRBD1 (6 bases). The CDR3 is 13 amino acids. Trimming left V 1 base short and J 4 bases short, with 7 bases between.

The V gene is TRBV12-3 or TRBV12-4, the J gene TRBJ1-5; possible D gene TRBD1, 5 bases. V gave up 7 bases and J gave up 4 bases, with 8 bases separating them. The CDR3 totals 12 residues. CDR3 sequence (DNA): TGTGCCAGCAATTCAGGGAATCAGCCCCAGCATTTT. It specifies CASNSGNQPQHF.

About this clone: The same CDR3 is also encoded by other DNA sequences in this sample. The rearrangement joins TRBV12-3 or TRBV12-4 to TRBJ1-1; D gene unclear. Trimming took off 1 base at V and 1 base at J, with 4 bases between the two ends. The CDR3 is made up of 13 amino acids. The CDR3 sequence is CASSLGRNTEAFF. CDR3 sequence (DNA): TGTGCCAGCAGTTTAGGGAGGAACACTGAAGCTTTCTTT.

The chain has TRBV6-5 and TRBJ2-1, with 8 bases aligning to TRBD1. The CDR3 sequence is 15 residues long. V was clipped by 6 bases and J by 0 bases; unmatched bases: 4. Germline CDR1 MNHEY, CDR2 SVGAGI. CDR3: CASSPDRGSYNEQFF. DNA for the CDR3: TGTGCCAGCAGCCCCGACAGGGGCTCCTACAATGAGCAGTTCTTC.

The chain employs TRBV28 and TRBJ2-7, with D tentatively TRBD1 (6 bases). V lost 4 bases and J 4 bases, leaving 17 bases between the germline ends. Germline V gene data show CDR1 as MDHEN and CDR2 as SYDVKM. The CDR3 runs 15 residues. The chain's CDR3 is CASSYDANRVYEQYF. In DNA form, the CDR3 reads TGTGCCAGCAGTTACGACGCTAACAGGGTTTACGAGCAGTACTTC.